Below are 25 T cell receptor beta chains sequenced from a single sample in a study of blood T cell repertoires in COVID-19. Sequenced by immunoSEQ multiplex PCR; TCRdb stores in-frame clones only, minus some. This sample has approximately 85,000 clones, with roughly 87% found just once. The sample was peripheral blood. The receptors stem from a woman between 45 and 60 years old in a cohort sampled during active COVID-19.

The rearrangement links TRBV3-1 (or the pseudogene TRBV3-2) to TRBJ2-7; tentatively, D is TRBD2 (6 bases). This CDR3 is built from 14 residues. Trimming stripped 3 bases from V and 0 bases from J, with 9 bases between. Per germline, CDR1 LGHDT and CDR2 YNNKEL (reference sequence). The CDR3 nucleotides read TGTGCCAGCAGCCAGGGGGGACTCTCCTACGAGCAGTACTTC. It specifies CASSQGGLSYEQYF.

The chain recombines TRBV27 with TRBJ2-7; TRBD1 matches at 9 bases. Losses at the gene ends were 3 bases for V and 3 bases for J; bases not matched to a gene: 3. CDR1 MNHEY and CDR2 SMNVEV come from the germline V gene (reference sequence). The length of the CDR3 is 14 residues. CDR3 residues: CASSFSTGGYEQYF. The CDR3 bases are TGTGCCAGCAGTTTCTCGACAGGGGGCTACGAGCAGTACTTC.

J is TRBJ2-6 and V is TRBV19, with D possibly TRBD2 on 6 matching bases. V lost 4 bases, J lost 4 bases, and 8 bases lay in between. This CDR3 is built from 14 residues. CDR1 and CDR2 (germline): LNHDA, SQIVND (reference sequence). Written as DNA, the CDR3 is TGTGCCAGTAGTACGGGGGAGGGGGCCAACGTCCTGACTTTC. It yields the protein CASSTGEGANVLTF.

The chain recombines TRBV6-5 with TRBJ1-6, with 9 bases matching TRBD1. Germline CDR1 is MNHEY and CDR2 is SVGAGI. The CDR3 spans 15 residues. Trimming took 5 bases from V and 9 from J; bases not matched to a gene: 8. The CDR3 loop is CASSIRQGVGSPLHF. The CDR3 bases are TGTGCCAGCAGTATTCGACAGGGGGTTGGTTCACCCCTCCACTTT.

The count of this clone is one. DNA of the CDR3: TGTGCCAGCAGCTTAGGGACTCCGGGTTCACCCCTCCACTTT. Protein product: CASSLGTPGSPLHF. The J gene is TRBJ1-6, the V gene TRBV7-2; D unclear. CDR3 length: 14 amino acids. Trimming removed 1 base at V and 9 bases at J, with 10 bases between. Germline V gives CDR1 SGHTA, CDR2 FQGNSA.

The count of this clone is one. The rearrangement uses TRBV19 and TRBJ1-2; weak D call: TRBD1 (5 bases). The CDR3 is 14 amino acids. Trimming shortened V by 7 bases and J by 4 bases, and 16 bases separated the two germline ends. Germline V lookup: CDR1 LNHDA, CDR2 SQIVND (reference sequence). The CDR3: CASTSRRGSYGYTF. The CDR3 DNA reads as TGTGCCAGTACCTCCAGAAGGGGTAGCTATGGCTACACCTTC.

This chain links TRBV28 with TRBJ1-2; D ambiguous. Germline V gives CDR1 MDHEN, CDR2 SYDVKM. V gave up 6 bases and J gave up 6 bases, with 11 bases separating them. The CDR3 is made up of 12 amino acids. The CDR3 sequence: CASRWASHGYTF. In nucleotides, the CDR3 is TGTGCCAGCAGGTGGGCCAGCCATGGCTACACCTTC.

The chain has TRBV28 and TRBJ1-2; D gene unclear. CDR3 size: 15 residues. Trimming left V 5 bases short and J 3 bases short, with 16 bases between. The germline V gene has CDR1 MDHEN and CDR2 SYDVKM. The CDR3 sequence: CASSTVQEAYYGYTF. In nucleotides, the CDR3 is TGTGCCAGCAGTACTGTACAAGAGGCATACTATGGCTACACCTTC.

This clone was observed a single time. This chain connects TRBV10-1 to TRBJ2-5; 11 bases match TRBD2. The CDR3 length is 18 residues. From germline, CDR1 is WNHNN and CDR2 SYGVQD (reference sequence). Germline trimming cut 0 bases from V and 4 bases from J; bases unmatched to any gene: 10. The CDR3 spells CASSESLLAGAPGETQYF. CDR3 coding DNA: TGCGCCAGCAGTGAGTCGTTACTAGCGGGAGCCCCGGGAGAGACCCAGTACTTC.

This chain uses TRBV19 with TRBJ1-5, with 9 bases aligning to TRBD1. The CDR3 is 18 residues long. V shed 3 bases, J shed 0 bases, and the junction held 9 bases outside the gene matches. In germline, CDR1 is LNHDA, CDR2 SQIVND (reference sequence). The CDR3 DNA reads TGTGCCAGTAGTATGTTTACCGGGACAGGGTTTAGCAATCAGCCCCAGCATTTT. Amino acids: CASSMFTGTGFSNQPQHF.

Written as DNA, the CDR3 is TGTGCCAGCAGCTCGTCCCTTACAGGGTCGTATGGCTACACCTTC. It encodes CASSSSLTGSYGYTF. The V gene is TRBV28, the J gene TRBJ1-2; D possibly corresponds to TRBD1 (6 bases). The CDR3 consists of 15 residues. V shed 6 bases and J shed 5 bases, with 19 bases lying between them. Germline lookup yields CDR1 MDHEN and CDR2 SYDVKM.

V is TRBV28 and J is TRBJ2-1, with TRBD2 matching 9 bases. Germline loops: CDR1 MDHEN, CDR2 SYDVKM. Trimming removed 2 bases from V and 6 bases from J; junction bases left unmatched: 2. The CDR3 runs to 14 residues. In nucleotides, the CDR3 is TGTGCCAGCAGTTTAGCGGGAGGGCCCAATGAGCAGTTCTTC. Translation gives CASSLAGGPNEQFF.

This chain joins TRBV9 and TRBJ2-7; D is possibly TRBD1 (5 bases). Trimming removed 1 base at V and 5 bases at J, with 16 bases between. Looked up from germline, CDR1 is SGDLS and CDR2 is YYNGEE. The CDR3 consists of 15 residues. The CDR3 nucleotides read TGTGCCAGCAGCGTAAACCCTCTCCCCAGGGACGAGCAGTACTTC. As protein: CASSVNPLPRDEQYF.

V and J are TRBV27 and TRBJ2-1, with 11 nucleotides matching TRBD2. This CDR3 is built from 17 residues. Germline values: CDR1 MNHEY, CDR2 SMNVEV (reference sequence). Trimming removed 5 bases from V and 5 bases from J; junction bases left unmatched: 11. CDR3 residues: CASSPSLAGGPHNEQFF. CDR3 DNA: TGTGCCAGCAGTCCATCCTTAGCGGGAGGGCCGCACAATGAGCAGTTCTTC.

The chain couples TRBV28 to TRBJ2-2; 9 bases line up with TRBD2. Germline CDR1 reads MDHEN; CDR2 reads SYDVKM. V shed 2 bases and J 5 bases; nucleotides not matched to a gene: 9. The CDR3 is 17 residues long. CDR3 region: CASSLKGLAGNTGELFF. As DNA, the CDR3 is TGTGCCAGCAGTTTAAAGGGGCTAGCGGGAAATACCGGGGAGCTGTTTTTT. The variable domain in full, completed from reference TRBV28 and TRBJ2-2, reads DVKVTQSSRYLVKRTGEKVFLECVQDMDHENMFWYRQDPGLGLRLIYFSYDVKMKEKGDIPEGYSVSREKKERFSLILESASTNQTSMYLCASSLKGLAGNTGELFFGEGSRLTVL.

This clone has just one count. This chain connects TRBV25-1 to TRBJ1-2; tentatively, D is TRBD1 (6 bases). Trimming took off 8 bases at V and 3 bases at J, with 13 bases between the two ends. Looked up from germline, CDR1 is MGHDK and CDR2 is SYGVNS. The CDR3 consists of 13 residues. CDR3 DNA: TGTGCCAGCCGGAAGGGGGTTGACTATGGCTACACCTTC. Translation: CASRKGVDYGYTF.

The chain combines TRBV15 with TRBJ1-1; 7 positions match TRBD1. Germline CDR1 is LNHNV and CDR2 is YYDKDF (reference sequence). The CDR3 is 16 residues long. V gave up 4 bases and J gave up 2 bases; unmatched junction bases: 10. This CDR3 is CATSIRPGQKNTEAFF. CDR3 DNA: TGTGCCACCAGCATCAGACCGGGACAGAAAAACACTGAAGCTTTCTTT.

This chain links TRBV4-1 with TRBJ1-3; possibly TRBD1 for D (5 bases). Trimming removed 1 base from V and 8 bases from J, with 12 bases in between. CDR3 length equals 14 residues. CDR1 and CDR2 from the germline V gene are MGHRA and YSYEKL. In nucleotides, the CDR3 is TGCGCCAGCAGCCAAGTTTCCAGGGTAGACACCATATATTTT. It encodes CASSQVSRVDTIYF.

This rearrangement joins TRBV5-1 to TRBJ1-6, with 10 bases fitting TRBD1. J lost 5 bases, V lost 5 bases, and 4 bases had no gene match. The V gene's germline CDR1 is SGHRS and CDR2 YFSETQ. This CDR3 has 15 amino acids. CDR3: CASRFGTGDNSPLHF. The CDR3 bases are TGCGCCAGCAGATTCGGGACAGGGGATAATTCACCCCTCCACTTT.

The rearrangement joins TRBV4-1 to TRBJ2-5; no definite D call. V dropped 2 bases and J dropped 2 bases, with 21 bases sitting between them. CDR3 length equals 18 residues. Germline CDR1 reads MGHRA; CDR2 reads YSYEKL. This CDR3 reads CASSQRSVASSRQETQYF. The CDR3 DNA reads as TGCGCCAGCAGCCAACGGTCGGTGGCTAGTAGTAGGCAAGAGACCCAGTACTTC.

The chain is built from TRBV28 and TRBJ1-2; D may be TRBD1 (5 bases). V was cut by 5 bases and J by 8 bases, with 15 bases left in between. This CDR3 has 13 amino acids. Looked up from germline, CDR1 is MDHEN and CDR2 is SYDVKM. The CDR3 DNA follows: TGTGCCAGCAGTCCCGAACTTGGGGGGGGCTACACCTTC. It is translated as CASSPELGGGYTF.

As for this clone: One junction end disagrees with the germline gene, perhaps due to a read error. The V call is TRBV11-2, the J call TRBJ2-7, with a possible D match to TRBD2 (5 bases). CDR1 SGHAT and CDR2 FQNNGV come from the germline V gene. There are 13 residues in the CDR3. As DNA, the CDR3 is TGTGCCAGCAGCTCCATCCGGACGCGCTGGAGGCACTTC. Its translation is CASSSIRTRWRHF.

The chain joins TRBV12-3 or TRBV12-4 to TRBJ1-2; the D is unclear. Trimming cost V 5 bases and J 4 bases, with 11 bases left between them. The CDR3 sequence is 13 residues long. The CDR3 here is CASSRSEVYGYTF. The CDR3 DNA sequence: TGTGCCAGCAGTAGATCAGAAGTCTATGGCTACACCTTC.

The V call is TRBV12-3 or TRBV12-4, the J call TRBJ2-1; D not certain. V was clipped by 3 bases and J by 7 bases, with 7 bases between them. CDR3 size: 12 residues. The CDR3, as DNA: TGTGCCAGCAGTTTCGCCAGAAATGAGCAGTTCTTC. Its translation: CASSFARNEQFF.

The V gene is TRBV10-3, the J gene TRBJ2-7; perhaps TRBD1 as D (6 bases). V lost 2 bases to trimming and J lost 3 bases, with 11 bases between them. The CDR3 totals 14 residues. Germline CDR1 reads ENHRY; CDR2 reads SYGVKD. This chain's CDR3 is CAISENRGNYEQYF. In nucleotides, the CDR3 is TGTGCCATCAGTGAGAATAGGGGGAACTACGAGCAGTACTTC.